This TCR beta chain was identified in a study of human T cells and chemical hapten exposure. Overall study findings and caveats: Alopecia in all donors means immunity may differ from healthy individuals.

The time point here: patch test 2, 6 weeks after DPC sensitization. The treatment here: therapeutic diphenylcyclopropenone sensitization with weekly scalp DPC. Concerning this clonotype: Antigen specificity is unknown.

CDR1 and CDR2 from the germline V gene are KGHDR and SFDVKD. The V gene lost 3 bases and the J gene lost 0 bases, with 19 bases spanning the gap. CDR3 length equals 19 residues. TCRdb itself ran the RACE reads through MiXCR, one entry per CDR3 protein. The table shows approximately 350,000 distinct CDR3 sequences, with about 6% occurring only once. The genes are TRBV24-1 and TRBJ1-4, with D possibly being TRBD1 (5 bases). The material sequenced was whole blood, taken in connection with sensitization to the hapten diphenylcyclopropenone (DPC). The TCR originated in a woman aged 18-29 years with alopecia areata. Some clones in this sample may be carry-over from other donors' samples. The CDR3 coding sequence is TGTGCCACCAGTGATCTAGGGACCCCTAAAAGGACAACTAATGAAAAACTGTTTTTT. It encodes CATSDLGTPKRTTNEKLFF.